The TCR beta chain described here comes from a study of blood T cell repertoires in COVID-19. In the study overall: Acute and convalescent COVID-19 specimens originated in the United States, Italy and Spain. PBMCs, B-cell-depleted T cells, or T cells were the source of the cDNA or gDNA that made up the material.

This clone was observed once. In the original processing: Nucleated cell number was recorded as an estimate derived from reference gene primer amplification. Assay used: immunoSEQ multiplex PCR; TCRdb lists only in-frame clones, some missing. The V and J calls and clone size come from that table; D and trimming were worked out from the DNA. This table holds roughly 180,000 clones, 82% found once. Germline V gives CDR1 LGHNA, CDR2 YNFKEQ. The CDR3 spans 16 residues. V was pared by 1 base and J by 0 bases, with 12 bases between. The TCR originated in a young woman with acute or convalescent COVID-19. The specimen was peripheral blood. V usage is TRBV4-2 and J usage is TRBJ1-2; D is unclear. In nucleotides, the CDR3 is TGTGCCAGCAGCCAAGCCACGGGTTTTACTAACTATGGCTACACCTTC. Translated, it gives CASSQATGFTNYGYTF.